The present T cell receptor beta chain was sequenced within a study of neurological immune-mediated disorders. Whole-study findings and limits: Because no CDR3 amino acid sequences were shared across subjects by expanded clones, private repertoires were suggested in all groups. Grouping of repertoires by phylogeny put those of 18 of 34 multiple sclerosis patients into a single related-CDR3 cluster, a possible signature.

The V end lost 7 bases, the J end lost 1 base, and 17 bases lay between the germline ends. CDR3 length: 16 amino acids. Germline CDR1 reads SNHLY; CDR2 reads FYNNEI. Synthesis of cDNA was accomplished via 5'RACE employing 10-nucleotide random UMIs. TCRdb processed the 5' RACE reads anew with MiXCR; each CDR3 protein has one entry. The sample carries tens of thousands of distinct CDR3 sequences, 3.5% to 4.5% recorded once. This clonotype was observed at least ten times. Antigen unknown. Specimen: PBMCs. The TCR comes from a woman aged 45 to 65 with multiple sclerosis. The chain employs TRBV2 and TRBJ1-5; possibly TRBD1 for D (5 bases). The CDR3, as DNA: TGTGCCAGCACCGAAGACTATGGGGCGAGCAATCAGCCCCAGCATTTT. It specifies CASTEDYGASNQPQHF.